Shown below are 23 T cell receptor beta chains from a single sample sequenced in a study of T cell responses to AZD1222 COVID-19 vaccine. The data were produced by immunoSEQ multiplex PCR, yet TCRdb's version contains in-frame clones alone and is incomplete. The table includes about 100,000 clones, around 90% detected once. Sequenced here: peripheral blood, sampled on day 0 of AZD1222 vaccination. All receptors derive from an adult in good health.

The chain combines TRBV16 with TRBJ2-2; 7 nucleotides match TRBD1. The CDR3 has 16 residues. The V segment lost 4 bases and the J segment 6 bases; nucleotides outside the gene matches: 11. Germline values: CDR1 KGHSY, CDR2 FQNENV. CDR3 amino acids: CASSLPPGQKAGELFF. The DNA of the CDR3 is TGTGCCAGCAGCCTACCCCCGGGACAGAAGGCCGGGGAGCTGTTTTTT.

CDR3: CATHNYGYTF. DNA of the CDR3: TGTGCCACCCATAACTATGGCTACACCTTC. The rearrangement joins TRBV6-6 to TRBJ1-2; D gene uncertain. Germline V CDR1 and CDR2: MNHNY, SVGAGI (reference sequence). CDR3 size: 10 residues. With 10 bases removed from V and 1 base from J, the gap between germline ends came to 4 bases.

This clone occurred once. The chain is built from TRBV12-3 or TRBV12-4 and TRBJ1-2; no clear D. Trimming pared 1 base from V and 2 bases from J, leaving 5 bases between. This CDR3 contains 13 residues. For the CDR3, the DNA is TGTGCCAGCAGTTTAGGGCAGAACTATGGCTACACCTTC. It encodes CASSLGQNYGYTF.

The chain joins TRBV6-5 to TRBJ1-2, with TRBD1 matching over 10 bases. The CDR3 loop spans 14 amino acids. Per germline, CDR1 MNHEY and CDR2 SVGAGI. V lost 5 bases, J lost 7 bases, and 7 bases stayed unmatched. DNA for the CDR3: TGTGCCAGCAGTCTCTCCGGGACAGGGGTTGGCTACACCTTC. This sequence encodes CASSLSGTGVGYTF.

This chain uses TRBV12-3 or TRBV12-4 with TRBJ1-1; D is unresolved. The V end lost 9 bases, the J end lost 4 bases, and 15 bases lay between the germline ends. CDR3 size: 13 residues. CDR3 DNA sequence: TGTGCCAGTCGACTAGGACCAGTCACTGAAGCTTTCTTT. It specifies CASRLGPVTEAFF.

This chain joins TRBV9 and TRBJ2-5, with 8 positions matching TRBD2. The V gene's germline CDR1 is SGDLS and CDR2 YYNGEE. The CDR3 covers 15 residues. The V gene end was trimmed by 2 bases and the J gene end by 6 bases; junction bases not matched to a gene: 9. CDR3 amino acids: CASSVGRGAPKTQYF. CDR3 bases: TGTGCCAGCAGCGTGGGGCGGGGGGCCCCAAAGACCCAGTACTTC.

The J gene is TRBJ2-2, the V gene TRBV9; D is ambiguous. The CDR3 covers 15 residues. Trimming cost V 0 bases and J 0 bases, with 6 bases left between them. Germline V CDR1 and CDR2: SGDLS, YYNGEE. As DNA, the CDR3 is TGTGCCAGCAGCGTAGTGGGGTCGAACACCGGGGAGCTGTTTTTT. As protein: CASSVVGSNTGELFF.

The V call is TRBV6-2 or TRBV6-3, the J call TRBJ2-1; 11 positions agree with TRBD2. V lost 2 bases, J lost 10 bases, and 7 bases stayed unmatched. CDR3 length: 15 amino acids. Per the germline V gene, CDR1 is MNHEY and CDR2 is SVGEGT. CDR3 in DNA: TGTGCCAGCAGTTACGGTAGCGGGGGGGGAAAAGAGCAGTTCTTC. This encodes CASSYGSGGGKEQFF.

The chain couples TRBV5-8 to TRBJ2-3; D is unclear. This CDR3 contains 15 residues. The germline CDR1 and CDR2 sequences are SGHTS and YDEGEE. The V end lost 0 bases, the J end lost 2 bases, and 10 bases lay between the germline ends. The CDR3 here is CASSLAGRLTDTQYF. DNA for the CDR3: TGTGCCAGCAGCTTGGCCGGACGACTCACAGATACGCAGTATTTT.

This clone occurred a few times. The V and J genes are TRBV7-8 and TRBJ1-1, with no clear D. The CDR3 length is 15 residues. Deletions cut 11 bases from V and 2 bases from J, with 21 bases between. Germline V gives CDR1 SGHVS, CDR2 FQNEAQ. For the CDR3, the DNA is TGTGCCTCCTCCCTGGGATTAGGGCCAAACACTGAAGCTTTCTTT. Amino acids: CASSLGLGPNTEAFF.

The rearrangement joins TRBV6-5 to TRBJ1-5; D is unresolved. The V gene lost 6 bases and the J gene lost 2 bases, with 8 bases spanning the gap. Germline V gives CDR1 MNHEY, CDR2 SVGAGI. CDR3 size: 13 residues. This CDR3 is CASSMGRNQPQHF. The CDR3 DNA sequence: TGTGCCAGCAGCATGGGTCGCAATCAGCCCCAGCATTTT.

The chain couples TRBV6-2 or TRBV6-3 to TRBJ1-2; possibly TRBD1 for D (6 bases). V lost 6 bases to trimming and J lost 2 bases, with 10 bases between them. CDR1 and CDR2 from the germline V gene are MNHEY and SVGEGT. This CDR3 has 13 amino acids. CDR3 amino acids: CASRPDRNYGYTF. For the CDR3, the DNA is TGTGCCAGCAGACCTGACAGGAACTATGGCTACACCTTC.

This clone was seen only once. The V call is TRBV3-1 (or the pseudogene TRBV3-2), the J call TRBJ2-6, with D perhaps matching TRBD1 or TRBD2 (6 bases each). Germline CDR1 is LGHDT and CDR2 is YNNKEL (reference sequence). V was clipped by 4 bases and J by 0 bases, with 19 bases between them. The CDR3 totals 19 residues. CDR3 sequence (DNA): TGTGCCAGCAGCCTACCCGGGGGCCTCCTTAGCTCTGGGGCCAACGTCCTGACTTTC. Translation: CASSLPGGLLSSGANVLTF.

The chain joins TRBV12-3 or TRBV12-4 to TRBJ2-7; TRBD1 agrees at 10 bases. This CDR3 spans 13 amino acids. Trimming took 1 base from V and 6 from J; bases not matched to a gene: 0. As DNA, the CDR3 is TGTGCCAGCAGTTTAGGGACAGGGGGCGAGCAGTACTTC. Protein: CASSLGTGGEQYF.

The CDR3 region has the DNA TGTGCCAGCAGCGTACGACAGGGGCTTTCTAATGAAAAACTGTTTTTT. It translates to CASSVRQGLSNEKLFF. The V call is TRBV7-2, the J call TRBJ1-4; TRBD1 aligns across 8 bases. The CDR3 consists of 16 residues. J lost 3 bases, V lost 5 bases, and 8 bases had no gene match. The V gene's germline CDR1 is SGHTA and CDR2 FQGNSA.

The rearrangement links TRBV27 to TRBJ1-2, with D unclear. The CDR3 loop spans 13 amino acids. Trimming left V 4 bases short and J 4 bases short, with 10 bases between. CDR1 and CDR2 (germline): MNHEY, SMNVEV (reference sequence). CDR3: CASSSHSTYGYTF. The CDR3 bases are TGTGCCAGCAGTTCCCACAGTACCTATGGCTACACCTTC.

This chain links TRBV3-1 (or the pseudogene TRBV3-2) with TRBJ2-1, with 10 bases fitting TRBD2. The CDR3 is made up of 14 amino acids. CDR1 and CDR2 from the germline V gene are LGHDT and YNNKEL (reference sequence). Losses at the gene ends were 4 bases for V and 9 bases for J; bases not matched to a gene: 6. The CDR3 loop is CASSPKRGGGEQFF. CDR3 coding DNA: TGTGCCAGCAGCCCGAAGCGGGGGGGTGGTGAGCAGTTCTTC.

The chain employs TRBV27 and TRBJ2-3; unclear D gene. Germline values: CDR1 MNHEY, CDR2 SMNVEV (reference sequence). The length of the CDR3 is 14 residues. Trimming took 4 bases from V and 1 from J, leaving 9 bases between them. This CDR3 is CASSYEFGTDTQYF. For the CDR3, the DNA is TGTGCCAGCAGTTACGAATTTGGCACAGATACGCAGTATTTT.

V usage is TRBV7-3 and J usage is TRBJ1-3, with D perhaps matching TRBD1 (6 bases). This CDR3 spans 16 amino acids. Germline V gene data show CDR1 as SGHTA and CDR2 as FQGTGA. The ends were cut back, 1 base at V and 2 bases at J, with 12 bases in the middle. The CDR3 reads CASSLNGGGAGNTIYF. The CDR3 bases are TGTGCCAGCAGCTTAAACGGGGGCGGAGCTGGAAACACCATATATTTT.

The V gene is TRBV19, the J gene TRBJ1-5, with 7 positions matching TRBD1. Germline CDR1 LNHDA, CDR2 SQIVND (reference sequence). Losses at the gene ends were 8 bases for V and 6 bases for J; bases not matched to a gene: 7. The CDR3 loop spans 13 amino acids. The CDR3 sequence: CASSQTGSQPQHF. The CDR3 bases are TGTGCCAGTTCCCAGACAGGGTCTCAGCCCCAGCATTTT.

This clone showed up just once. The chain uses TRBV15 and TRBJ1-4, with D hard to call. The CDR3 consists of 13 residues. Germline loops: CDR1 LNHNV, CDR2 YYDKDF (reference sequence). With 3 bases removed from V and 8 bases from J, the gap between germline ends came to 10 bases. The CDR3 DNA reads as TGTGCCACCAGCAGGGAAGAGTACGAAAAACTGTTTTTT. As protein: CATSREEYEKLFF. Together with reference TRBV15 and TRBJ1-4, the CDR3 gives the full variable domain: DAMVIQNPRYQVTQFGKPVTLSCSQTLNHNVMYWYQQKSSQAPKLLFHYYDKDFNNEADTPDNFQSRRPNTSFCFLDIRSPGLGDTAMYLCATSREEYEKLFFGSGTQLSVL.

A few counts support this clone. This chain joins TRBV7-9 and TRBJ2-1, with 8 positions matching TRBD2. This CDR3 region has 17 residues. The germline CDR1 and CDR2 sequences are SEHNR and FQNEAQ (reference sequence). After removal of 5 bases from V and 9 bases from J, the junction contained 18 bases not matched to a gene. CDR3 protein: CASSTLSPGGPRSEQFF. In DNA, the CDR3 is TGTGCCAGCAGCACCCTGTCTCCGGGAGGGCCCCGCAGTGAGCAGTTCTTC.

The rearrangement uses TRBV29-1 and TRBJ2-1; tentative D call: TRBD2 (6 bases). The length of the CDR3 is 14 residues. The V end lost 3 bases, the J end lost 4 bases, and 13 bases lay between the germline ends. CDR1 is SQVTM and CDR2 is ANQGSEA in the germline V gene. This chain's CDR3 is CSVDFSGLYNEQFF. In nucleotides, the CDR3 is TGCAGCGTTGATTTTAGCGGCTTATACAATGAGCAGTTCTTC.